The 24 T cell receptor beta chains below were found in one sample sequenced in a study of CD8+CD57+ T cells in acquired aplastic anemia. Profiles of TCR beta VDJ and CDR3 were generated from a genomic DNA template. TCRdb used MiXCR to reprocess the reads, holding one entry per CDR3 protein. This table holds hundreds of thousands of distinct CDR3 sequences, less than 35% found once. Patients selected for sequencing had displayed CD8+CD57+ cell expansion by flow cytometry. Sequenced material: sorted CD4+, CD8+, or CD8+CD57+ T cells (not recorded which) from PBMCs. The receptors come from a human donor with aplastic anemia.

This clonotype has only a few counts. The chain employs TRBV19 and TRBJ2-7, with 8 nucleotides matching TRBD1. Germline V gene lookup returns CDR1 LNHDA and CDR2 SQIVND (reference sequence). V trimming: 9 bases; J trimming: 3 bases; junction bases outside the gene matches: 13. The CDR3 has 15 residues. The CDR3: CASSQVVQGGYEQYF. In DNA, the CDR3 is TGTGCCAGCAGCCAAGTGGTACAGGGGGGCTACGAGCAGTACTTC.

This clonotype turned up a few times. The chain links TRBV6-1 to TRBJ2-7; TRBD2 matches 11 bases. V lost 4 bases to trimming and J lost 3 bases; unmatched junction nucleotides: 5. Germline values: CDR1 MNHNS, CDR2 SASEGT. The CDR3 spans 15 residues. CDR3 sequence (DNA): TGTGCCAGCAGTGGGGCACTAGCGGGGGACTACGAGCAGTACTTC. This codes for CASSGALAGDYEQYF.

The sample holds a few counts of this clonotype. The rearrangement joins TRBV5-6 to TRBJ1-2; no clear D. Trimming cost V 4 bases and J 4 bases, with 20 bases left between them. This CDR3 spans 16 amino acids. Germline lookup yields CDR1 SGHDT and CDR2 YYEEEE. CDR3 coding DNA: TGTGCCAGCAGCACCGGCCCGCGGAGTGGTAGCTATGGCTACACCTTC. Encoded protein: CASSTGPRSGSYGYTF.

This sequence joins TRBV29-1 and TRBJ2-5, with TRBD2 identical over 8 bases. This CDR3 is built from 13 residues. V shed 3 bases and J 5 bases; nucleotides not matched to a gene: 5. Germline-derived CDR1 and CDR2 are SQVTM and ANQGSEA. DNA for the CDR3: TGCAGCGTTGAGGGACTAGAGGGCGAGACCCAGTACTTC. Residues: CSVEGLEGETQYF. Full variable domain (remainder filled in from reference TRBV29-1 and TRBJ2-5): SAVISQKPSRDICQRGTSLTIQCQVDSQVTMMFWYRQQPGQSLTLIATANQGSEATYESGFVIDKFPISRPNLTFSTLTVSNMSPEDSSIYLCSVEGLEGETQYFGPGTRLLVL.

This rearrangement joins TRBV10-3 to TRBJ1-6; D not resolved. Trimming cost V 6 bases and J 8 bases, with 11 bases left between them. Germline-derived CDR1 and CDR2 are ENHRY and SYGVKD. This CDR3 has 13 residues. The CDR3 DNA reads TGTGCCATCAGCAACAGTATACATTCACCCCTCCACTTT. Amino acids: CAISNSIHSPLHF.

This clonotype was observed many times. V is TRBV24-1 and J is TRBJ2-1; no clear D gene. Germline CDR1 KGHDR, CDR2 SFDVKD. This CDR3 has 15 residues. Trimming shortened V by 3 bases and J by 0 bases, and 8 bases separated the two germline ends. The CDR3 bases are TGTGCCACCAGTGATATAGAAAGCTCCTACAATGAGCAGTTCTTC. This translates into CATSDIESSYNEQFF.

This clonotype was counted many times. The rearrangement joins TRBV10-3 to TRBJ1-4; 8 positions agree with TRBD1. The V segment lost 11 bases and the J segment 0 bases; nucleotides outside the gene matches: 2. Germline V gene sequence: CDR1 ENHRY, CDR2 SYGVKD. The CDR3 consists of 13 residues. CDR3 in amino acids: CASTGATNEKLFF. In DNA form, the CDR3 reads TGTGCCTCGACAGGGGCAACTAATGAAAAACTGTTTTTT.

This chain connects TRBV6-5 to TRBJ1-4; maybe TRBD1 (5 bases). The ends were cut back, 0 bases at V and 8 bases at J, with 13 bases in the middle. The germline CDR1 and CDR2 sequences are MNHEY and SVGAGI. The CDR3 extends over 15 amino acids. CDR3 bases: TGTGCCAGCAGTTACTCTCTGGGGGGGGACGAAAAACTGTTTTTT. This sequence encodes CASSYSLGGDEKLFF.

This clonotype was counted ten times or more. The rearrangement joins TRBV7-2 to TRBJ2-7; D is undetermined. V was trimmed by 4 bases and J by 0 bases, leaving 7 bases between them. The length of the CDR3 is 13 residues. Germline CDR1 SGHTA, CDR2 FQGNSA. CDR3 bases: TGTGCCAGCAGCTCACTACGCTCCTACGAGCAGTACTTC. It codes for CASSSLRSYEQYF.

This chain connects TRBV10-2 to TRBJ1-6; 7 bases line up with TRBD1. CDR1 is WSHSY, CDR2 SAAADI, per germline. Losses at the gene ends were 2 bases for V and 13 bases for J; bases not matched to a gene: 14. This CDR3 has 16 residues. The chain's CDR3 is CASSEKTGESGSPLHF. The CDR3, as DNA: TGCGCCAGCAGTGAGAAAACAGGGGAAAGTGGTTCCCCCCTCCACTTT.

This clonotype was recorded at least ten times. The chain is built from TRBV29-1 and TRBJ1-1; the D is unclear. CDR1 is SQVTM, CDR2 ANQGSEA, per germline. The V end lost 4 bases, the J end lost 0 bases, and 3 bases lay between the germline ends. The CDR3 extends over 11 amino acids. In DNA, the CDR3 is TGCAGCGTTGGGATGAACACTGAAGCTTTCTTT. Encoded protein: CSVGMNTEAFF.

In its sample, this clonotype was seen many times. The V gene is TRBV7-8, the J gene TRBJ1-4, with D uncertain. The CDR3 sequence is 15 residues long. Trimming pared 5 bases from V and 7 bases from J, leaving 17 bases between. Germline CDR1 reads SGHVS; CDR2 reads FQNEAQ. CDR3 loop: CASSIGDHRTEKLFF. The CDR3 region has the DNA TGTGCCAGCAGCATTGGCGATCACAGAACTGAAAAACTGTTTTTT.

The CDR3: CASSRTSEGPDTQYF. The CDR3 nucleotides are TGTGCCAGCAGTCGGACTAGCGAGGGGCCAGATACGCAGTATTTT. The chain uses TRBV2 and TRBJ2-3; 9 bases match TRBD2. The CDR3 covers 15 residues. The ends lost 5 bases at V and 4 bases at J; junction bases unmatched: 7. CDR1 and CDR2 from the germline V gene are SNHLY and FYNNEI. Combining the CDR3 with reference TRBV2 and TRBJ2-3 gives the whole variable domain EPEVTQTPSHQVTQMGQEVILRCVPISNHLYFYWYRQILGQKVEFLVSFYNNEISEKSEIFDDQFSVERPDGSNFTLKIRSTKLEDSAMYFCASSRTSEGPDTQYFGPGTRLTVL.

This clonotype was seen more than once but under ten times. The chain joins TRBV10-3 to TRBJ2-7; TRBD1 is a possible D gene (6 bases). The CDR3 runs 12 residues. V lost 5 bases, J lost 1 base, and 6 bases lay in between. Germline V gives CDR1 ENHRY, CDR2 SYGVKD. The CDR3: CAISQGSYEQYF. DNA of the CDR3: TGTGCCATCAGTCAGGGGTCCTACGAGCAGTACTTC.

This chain connects TRBV20-1 to TRBJ1-2, with 10 bases matching TRBD1. The CDR3 runs 14 residues. Germline V gives CDR1 DFQATT, CDR2 SNEGSKA (reference sequence). With V trimmed by 0 bases and J by 4 bases, 2 bases remained unmatched. The CDR3 reads CSAREGQGSYGYTF. The CDR3 coding sequence is TGCAGTGCTAGAGAGGGACAGGGGAGCTATGGCTACACCTTC.

This clonotype was observed a handful of times. V gene TRBV7-8 combines with J gene TRBJ1-1; no reliable D call. The CDR3 extends over 17 amino acids. Germline V gene sequence: CDR1 SGHVS, CDR2 FQNEAQ. The V end lost 5 bases, the J end lost 5 bases, and 24 bases lay between the germline ends. The CDR3 DNA is TGTGCCAGCAGCCCACCACCGTCAGTCTCGCCAGTTACTGAAGCTTTCTTT. Translating gives CASSPPPSVSPVTEAFF.

This clonotype has just a few counts. The junction does not match germline at one end; this may be a read error. The chain combines TRBV4-3 with TRBJ1-2; D uncertain. The CDR3 loop spans 13 amino acids. The germline gives CDR1 LGHNA, CDR2 YSLEER. Here the CDR3 reads CASSQDSNYGCTF. The CDR3, as DNA: TGCGCCAGCAGCCAAGACAGTAACTATGGCTGCACCTTC.

The chain carries TRBV10-3 and TRBJ1-2; no reliable D call. Trimming took off 2 bases at V and 4 bases at J, with 20 bases between the two ends. Per the germline V gene, CDR1 is ENHRY and CDR2 is SYGVKD. The length of the CDR3 is 17 residues. CDR3 sequence reads: CAISELEVTPRPYGYTF. In nucleotides, the CDR3 is TGTGCCATCAGTGAGCTGGAGGTAACCCCGCGCCCCTATGGCTACACCTTC.

This clonotype was seen repeatedly, ten times or more. The V and J genes are TRBV5-1 and TRBJ1-2; D ambiguous. The CDR3 is 13 residues long. Deletions cut 0 bases from V and 7 bases from J, with 10 bases between. Looked up from germline, CDR1 is SGHRS and CDR2 is YFSETQ. The CDR3, as DNA: TGCGCCAGCAGCTTGGAGCCGGAGAGTGGCTACACCTTC. Translated: CASSLEPESGYTF.

The gene calls are TRBV24-1 and TRBJ2-1; 13 nucleotides line up with TRBD2. The CDR3 has 16 amino acids. Germline trimming cut 3 bases from V and 9 bases from J; bases unmatched to any gene: 7. The germline V gene encodes CDR1 KGHDR and CDR2 SFDVKD. CDR3: CATSDQTGLAGLEQFF. Here the CDR3 DNA reads TGTGCCACCAGTGATCAAACGGGACTAGCGGGACTTGAGCAGTTCTTC.

This clonotype has a handful of counts. The chain carries TRBV7-2 and TRBJ2-7; 8 nucleotides agree with TRBD1. The CDR3 is made up of 15 amino acids. Germline values: CDR1 SGHTA, CDR2 FQGNSA. Losses at the gene ends were 4 bases for V and 5 bases for J; bases not matched to a gene: 10. The CDR3 spells CASSYSGDRGNEQYF. The CDR3 DNA reads TGTGCCAGCAGCTACTCCGGAGACAGGGGCAACGAGCAGTACTTC. Using reference TRBV7-2 and TRBJ2-7 for the parts outside the CDR3, the full variable domain is GAGVSQSPSNKVTEKGKDVELRCDPISGHTALYWYRQSLGQGLEFLIYFQGNSAPDKSGLPSDRFSAERTGGSVSTLTIQRTQQEDSAVYLCASSYSGDRGNEQYFGPGTRLTVT.

This clonotype was counted a few times. The V gene is TRBV7-6, the J gene TRBJ2-2, with 12 bases matching TRBD1. V lost 4 bases to trimming and J lost 6 bases; unmatched junction nucleotides: 3. This CDR3 is 15 amino acids long. CDR1 and CDR2 from the germline V gene are SGHVS and FNYEAQ. The CDR3 DNA sequence: TGTGCCAGCAGCTCCGGGACAGGGGGCCCCGGGGAGCTGTTTTTT. It specifies CASSSGTGGPGELFF.

The J gene is TRBJ2-7, the V gene TRBV7-1, with D possibly being TRBD1 (6 bases). TRBV7-1 is marked as an open reading frame, function uncertain. The CDR3 length is 12 residues. V dropped 11 bases and J dropped 4 bases, with 15 bases sitting between them. CDR3 loop: CAAKTGTYEQYF. The CDR3, as DNA: TGTGCCGCGAAGACAGGAACATACGAGCAGTACTTC.

Remarks on this clonotype: A read error may explain this, as a much larger clone is one base away. The conserved final phenylalanine or tryptophan is absent from the CDR3, which likely points to a read error. V is TRBV7-2 and J is TRBJ2-7; 10 bases agree with TRBD1. The trim removed 5 bases at V and 6 bases at J, leaving 7 bases unmatched. Per germline, CDR1 SGHTA and CDR2 FQGNSA. The CDR3 loop spans 14 amino acids. CDR3 in DNA: TGTGCCAGCAGCCACGACAGGGGGCAAGGCGAGCAGTACCTC. Translated, it gives CASSHDRGQGEQYL.